This T cell receptor (beta chain) was identified in a study of T cells in tuberculosis. Study context: A South African cohort included IGRA-negative adolescents, latently infected IGRA-positive adolescents and adults with active tuberculosis. Study outcomes and limitations: Active tuberculosis patients had shorter CDR3-alpha; the beta difference was nonsignificant.

The assay was immunoSEQ multiplex PCR, and TCRdb's table has in-frame clones only and misses some. In the table there are some 30,000 clones, approximately 94% of which are singletons. This clone was seen once. No antigen is known for it. Adolescents were screened for latent TB by skin test and IGRA. CDR1 is SGHRS and CDR2 is YFSETQ in the germline V gene. The germline V and J ends were trimmed by 0 bases and 2 bases, with 8 bases remaining between them. The CDR3 totals 14 residues. Source material: PBMCs. The chain uses TRBV5-1 and TRBJ1-1, with D unresolved. The clonotype originates from a donor aged 10-35 years with latent tuberculosis or without tuberculosis infection. As DNA, the CDR3 is TGCGCCAGCAGCTTGGACAGAGTAAACACTGAAGCTTTCTTT. Translation: CASSLDRVNTEAFF.